This T cell receptor beta chain was recovered during a study of CD8+ T cells in alopecia areata. Study-wide results and limits: Scalp clonality and expanded CD8+ clones among the top 100 showed significant decreases with tofacitinib. Researchers reported that TCR sharing among patients proved less clear than in mice, possibly HLA-linked. With tofacitinib ongoing, many expanded lesional clones persisted in both scalp and blood. Lesional scalp displayed greater clonality than normal scalp, most notably in alopecia totalis/universalis.

Treatment denoted: oral pan-JAK inhibitor, 5-10 mg twice daily. This clone was picked up a small number of times. What it recognizes is unknown. Reverse transcription of extracted RNA yielded cDNA, which provided the sequencing template. Sequenced by immunoSEQ multiplex PCR; TCRdb stores in-frame clones only, minus some. The sample comprises approximately 210,000 clones, about 40% of which are singletons, and about 2.4% rests with the top ten. Per the germline V gene, CDR1 is SQVTM and CDR2 is ANQGSEA. This CDR3 contains 16 residues. V is TRBV29-1 and J is TRBJ2-1; 10 nucleotides line up with TRBD1. The material sequenced was CD4+ T cells sorted from blood, taken around week 37, from a patient treated with tofacitinib. This receptor was taken from a human donor with alopecia areata. In DNA, the CDR3 is TGCACCATCCGGGGGACAGGGGAGAAAGGGTCGGATGAGCAGTTCTTC. Translating it yields CTIRGTGEKGSDEQFF.